This T cell receptor beta chain was identified during a study of beta chain features in type 1 diabetes. Study as a whole: Regarding age, gender and cell yields, patients proved similar to healthy donors. All samples combined gave roughly 110,000,000 sorted cells for examination.

Naive, central memory, regulatory and stem cell-like memory cells within the CD4+ compartment were sorted using CD45RO/CCR7/CD25/CD127/CD95/CD27. With respect to this clone: Antigen unknown.

This CDR3 has 13 amino acids. The V gene's germline CDR1 is SQVTM and CDR2 ANQGSEA. V was clipped by 6 bases and J by 8 bases; unmatched bases: 9. Reverse transcription of all isolated RNA meant that expressed TCRB transcripts were sequenced. Some clones are missing from TCRdb's copy, which holds only in-frame ones; the method was immunoSEQ multiplex PCR. This sample has 600,000 to 750,000 clones; roughly an eighth occur once, and the top ten carry around 0.12%. Study-wide results and limits: Any PCR bias toward short templates would affect both groups alike. There was a moderate but significant shortening of TCRB CDR3s in all four CD4+ subsets of Type 1 diabetes patients.

This clonotype was obtained from a man aged 25 to 45 with type 1 diabetes. The rearrangement joins TRBV29-1 to TRBJ1-2, with 10 bases fitting TRBD1. The sample taken for sequencing was naive CD4+ T cells from blood. The CDR3 nucleotides are TGCAGCGTAGCCAAGACAGGGGGCGGAGGCTACACCTTC. Translated, it gives CSVAKTGGGGYTF.